Listed here are 18 T cell receptor beta chains from one sample, sequenced in a study of shared clonotypes between healthy human individuals. Profiling relied on immunoSEQ multiplex PCR, and the TCRdb table lists in-frame clones only, not all of them. This table has about 680,000 clones, approximately 73% appearing once. Input material: memory CD4+ T cells sorted from blood. The subset: CD45RA-negative fraction. These receptors came from a woman aged 25 to 39 in good health.

The V call is TRBV19, the J call TRBJ1-5, with D possibly matching TRBD1 (5 bases). The CDR3 runs to 13 residues. The V gene's germline CDR1 is LNHDA and CDR2 SQIVND (reference sequence). Deletions cut 4 bases from V and 2 bases from J, with 6 bases between. Here the CDR3 DNA reads TGTGCCAGTAGTACCAGGGGCAATCAGCCCCAGCATTTT. Translated, it gives CASSTRGNQPQHF.

J is TRBJ2-5 and V is TRBV18; D may be TRBD1 (5 bases). V was clipped by 2 bases and J by 4 bases, with 11 bases between them. Germline V gene lookup returns CDR1 KGHSH and CDR2 LQKENI. The length of the CDR3 is 14 residues. This CDR3 is CASSPGLGPETQYF. The CDR3 nucleotides read TGTGCCAGCTCACCAGGCCTGGGGCCAGAGACCCAGTACTTC.

This clone was recorded once. A much larger clone lies one base from this, so it may be a read error. The chain joins TRBV6-6 to TRBJ1-1, with TRBD1 matching over 7 bases. V dropped 5 bases and J dropped 1; count of bases not matched to a gene: 4. Per the germline V gene, CDR1 is MNHNY and CDR2 is SVGAGI (reference sequence). The CDR3 length is 14 residues. CDR3 bases: TGTGCCAGCAGTAGACAGGGATCGAACACTGAAGCTTTCTTT. This encodes CASSRQGSNTEAFF.

The chain links TRBV19 to TRBJ2-1; TRBD2 matches at 14 bases. CDR3 size: 16 residues. With V trimmed by 8 bases and J by 7 bases, 10 bases remained unmatched. The germline V gene encodes CDR1 LNHDA and CDR2 SQIVND (reference sequence). The CDR3 bases are TGTGCCAGTCTAAAAGCGGGACTAGCGGGAGTTAATGAGCAGTTCTTC. As protein: CASLKAGLAGVNEQFF.

The rearrangement joins TRBV18 to TRBJ2-2; tentative D call: TRBD2 (5 bases). Trimming removed 6 bases from V and 5 bases from J, with 19 bases in between. CDR3 length: 16 residues. Germline V gene sequence: CDR1 KGHSH, CDR2 LQKENI. CDR3 loop: CASSGERGPGTGELFF. The DNA for the CDR3 is TGTGCCAGCTCCGGAGAACGAGGGCCGGGGACCGGGGAGCTGTTTTTT.

This clone was recorded a few times. V gene TRBV11-2 combines with J gene TRBJ2-7, with D unresolved. The CDR3 totals 11 residues. CDR1 and CDR2 from the germline V gene are SGHAT and FQNNGV. Deletions cut 6 bases from V and 3 bases from J, with 6 bases between. As DNA, the CDR3 is TGTGCCAGCAGAGCTAACTACGAGCAGTACTTC. As protein: CASRANYEQYF.

This clone showed up many times. V is TRBV7-2 and J is TRBJ2-5; 9 positions match TRBD1. After removal of 2 bases from V and 2 bases from J, the junction contained 3 bases not matched to a gene. Germline values: CDR1 SGHTA, CDR2 FQGNSA. This CDR3 is built from 15 residues. DNA for the CDR3: TGTGCCAGCAGCTTATCGACAGGGGGGCAAGAGACCCAGTACTTC. Translating gives CASSLSTGGQETQYF.

As concerns this clone: This sample includes further DNA sequences coding for the same CDR3. DNA of the CDR3: TGTGCCAGTAAATCTAAGGGGGGCCAGCCCCAGCATTTT. Translation gives CASKSKGGQPQHF. V is TRBV19 and J is TRBJ1-5, with D tentatively TRBD1 (6 bases). Germline V gives CDR1 LNHDA, CDR2 SQIVND (reference sequence). There are 13 residues in the CDR3. V shed 7 bases and J shed 7 bases, with 14 bases lying between them.

The rearrangement joins TRBV18 to TRBJ1-2, with a weak D call TRBD1 (5 bases). Germline V gene lookup returns CDR1 KGHSH and CDR2 LQKENI. CDR3 length: 13 residues. V dropped 4 bases and J dropped 2 bases, with 8 bases sitting between them. CDR3 in amino acids: CASSQTENYGYTF. As DNA, the CDR3 is TGTGCCAGCTCACAGACAGAAAACTATGGCTACACCTTC.

The chain has TRBV7-2 and TRBJ2-1, with 9 bases matching TRBD2. With V trimmed by 4 bases and J by 4 bases, 8 bases remained unmatched. The CDR3 runs to 16 residues. Per the germline V gene, CDR1 is SGHTA and CDR2 is FQGNSA. CDR3 nucleotide sequence: TGTGCCAGCAGCTCCGTAGCGGGAGCTCGGTACAATGAGCAGTTCTTC. Amino acid sequence: CASSSVAGARYNEQFF.

The V call is TRBV2, the J call TRBJ1-2; TRBD1 is a possible D gene (5 bases). Trimming pared 3 bases from V and 3 bases from J, leaving 11 bases between. Germline V gene sequence: CDR1 SNHLY, CDR2 FYNNEI. The CDR3 is 14 residues long. For the CDR3, the DNA is TGTGCCAGCAGTGATCAGGGACCCTACTATGGCTACACCTTC. Translation: CASSDQGPYYGYTF.

V and J are TRBV6-1 and TRBJ1-1; D ambiguous. This CDR3 comprises 14 residues. Looked up from germline, CDR1 is MNHNS and CDR2 is SASEGT. The germline V and J ends were trimmed by 2 bases and 3 bases, with 10 bases remaining between them. The CDR3 loop is CASSEIGQYTEAFF. CDR3 coding DNA: TGTGCCAGCAGTGAAATCGGCCAATACACTGAAGCTTTCTTT.

This chain links TRBV14 with TRBJ1-1; no clear D. Germline V gene data show CDR1 as SGHDN and CDR2 as FVKESK. The V end lost 2 bases, the J end lost 5 bases, and 9 bases lay between the germline ends. The length of the CDR3 is 13 residues. The CDR3 sequence: CASSQQRDTEAFF. In DNA, the CDR3 is TGTGCCAGCAGCCAACAGCGAGATACTGAAGCTTTCTTT.

The rearrangement uses TRBV6-5 and TRBJ2-1; 7 bases map to TRBD1. Trimming at V came to 5 bases and at J to 7 bases, leaving 11 bases not matched to a gene. The CDR3 extends over 15 amino acids. Germline-derived CDR1 and CDR2 are MNHEY and SVGAGI. CDR3 loop: CASSHPPTGRNEQFF. For the CDR3, the DNA is TGTGCCAGCAGTCACCCGCCGACAGGGAGAAATGAGCAGTTCTTC.

This clone has a handful of counts. The rearrangement uses TRBV2 and TRBJ1-1; perhaps TRBD1 as D (5 bases). Germline CDR1 reads SNHLY; CDR2 reads FYNNEI. With 6 bases removed from V and 6 bases from J, the gap between germline ends came to 11 bases. The CDR3 spans 12 residues. CDR3 in DNA: TGTGCCAGCAGCTTGGGGCTGGCTGAAGCTTTCTTT. It encodes CASSLGLAEAFF. Full variable domain (missing parts from reference TRBV2 and TRBJ1-1): EPEVTQTPSHQVTQMGQEVILRCVPISNHLYFYWYRQILGQKVEFLVSFYNNEISEKSEIFDDQFSVERPDGSNFTLKIRSTKLEDSAMYFCASSLGLAEAFFGQGTRLTVV.

This rearrangement joins TRBV7-9 to TRBJ2-2; TRBD2 aligns across 7 bases. The CDR3 length is 14 residues. The trim removed 3 bases at V and 6 bases at J, leaving 4 bases unmatched. Germline V CDR1 and CDR2: SEHNR, FQNEAQ (reference sequence). The CDR3 spells CASSFGGSSGELFF. The CDR3, as DNA: TGTGCCAGCAGCTTCGGCGGGAGTTCCGGGGAGCTGTTTTTT.

This clone was counted only a few times. This chain uses TRBV5-6 with TRBJ2-3, with 9 nucleotides matching TRBD2. The CDR3 spans 15 residues. V lost 4 bases, J lost 2 bases, and 5 bases stayed unmatched. Looked up from germline, CDR1 is SGHDT and CDR2 is YYEEEE. CDR3 loop: CASSPSGMNTDTQYF. The CDR3 nucleotides are TGTGCCAGCAGCCCTAGCGGGATGAACACAGATACGCAGTATTTT.

The gene calls are TRBV5-1 and TRBJ1-1; the D is unclear. Trimming removed 4 bases from V and 1 base from J, with 11 bases in between. The CDR3 is 14 amino acids. Germline V CDR1 and CDR2: SGHRS, YFSETQ. CDR3 bases: TGCGCCAGCAGCCTGGGAGGAGGGAACACTGAAGCTTTCTTT. Amino acid sequence: CASSLGGGNTEAFF.